One TCR beta chain is described in this entry. Method: immunoSEQ multiplex PCR; TCRdb's copy keeps in-frame clones and lacks some. The sample includes under 80,000 clones, around 79% of them seen just once. This sample stems from a study of blood T cell repertoires in COVID-19. This CDR3 spans 13 amino acids. Germline V gene sequence: CDR1 MDHEN, CDR2 SYDVKM. V lost 2 bases, J lost 7 bases, and 11 bases lay in between. This sequence was found in a human donor in a cohort sampled during active COVID-19. Sequenced material: peripheral blood. The V and J genes are TRBV28 and TRBJ1-2; a possible D gene is TRBD1 (5 bases). CDR3 sequence reads: CASSLVQGRGYTF. CDR3 nucleotide sequence: TGTGCCAGCAGTTTAGTTCAGGGTCGTGGCTACACCTTC.